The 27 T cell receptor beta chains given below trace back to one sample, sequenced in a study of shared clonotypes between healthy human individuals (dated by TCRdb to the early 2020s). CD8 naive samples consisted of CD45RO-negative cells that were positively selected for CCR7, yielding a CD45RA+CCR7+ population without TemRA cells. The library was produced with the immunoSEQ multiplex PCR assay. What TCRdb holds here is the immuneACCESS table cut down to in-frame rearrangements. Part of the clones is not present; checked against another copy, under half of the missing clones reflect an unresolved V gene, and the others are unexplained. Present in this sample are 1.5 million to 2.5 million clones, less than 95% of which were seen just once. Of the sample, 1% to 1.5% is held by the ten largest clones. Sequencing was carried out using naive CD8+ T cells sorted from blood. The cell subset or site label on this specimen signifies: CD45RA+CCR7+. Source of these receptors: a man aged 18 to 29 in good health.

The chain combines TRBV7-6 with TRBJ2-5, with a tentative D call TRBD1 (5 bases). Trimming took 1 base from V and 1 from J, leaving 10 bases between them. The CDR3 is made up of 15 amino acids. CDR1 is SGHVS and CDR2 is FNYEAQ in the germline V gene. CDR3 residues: CASSLGGRVQETQYF. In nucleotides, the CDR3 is TGTGCCAGCAGCTTAGGCGGCAGGGTCCAAGAGACCCAGTACTTC.

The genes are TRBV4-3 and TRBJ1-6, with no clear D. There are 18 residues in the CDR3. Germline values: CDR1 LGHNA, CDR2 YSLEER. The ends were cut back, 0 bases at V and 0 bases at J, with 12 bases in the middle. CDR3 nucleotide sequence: TGCGCCAGCAGCCAAGAGTACCAGGTCCTCTCCTATAATTCACCCCTCCACTTT. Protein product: CASSQEYQVLSYNSPLHF.

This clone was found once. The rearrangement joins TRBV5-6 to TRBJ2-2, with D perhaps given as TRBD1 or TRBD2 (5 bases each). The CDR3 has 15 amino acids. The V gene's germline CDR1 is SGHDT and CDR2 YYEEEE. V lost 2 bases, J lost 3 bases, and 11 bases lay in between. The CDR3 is CASSLEGLYTGELFF. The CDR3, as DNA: TGTGCCAGCAGCTTAGAGGGGTTGTACACCGGGGAGCTGTTTTTT. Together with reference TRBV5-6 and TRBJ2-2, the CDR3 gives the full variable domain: DAGVTQSPTHLIKTRGQQVTLRCSPKSGHDTVSWYQQALGQGPQFIFQYYEEEERQRGNFPDRFSGHQFPNYSSELNVNALLLGDSALYLCASSLEGLYTGELFFGEGSRLTVL.

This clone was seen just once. The CDR3 region has the DNA TGTGCCAGCAGCTCCTACTGGCGGGGCGACTACAATGAGCAGTTCTTC. It is translated as CASSSYWRGDYNEQFF. The V gene is TRBV5-8, the J gene TRBJ2-1; a weak D match, TRBD2 (6 bases). The CDR3 is made up of 16 amino acids. The V end lost 3 bases, the J end lost 3 bases, and 16 bases lay between the germline ends. In germline, CDR1 is SGHTS, CDR2 YDEGEE.

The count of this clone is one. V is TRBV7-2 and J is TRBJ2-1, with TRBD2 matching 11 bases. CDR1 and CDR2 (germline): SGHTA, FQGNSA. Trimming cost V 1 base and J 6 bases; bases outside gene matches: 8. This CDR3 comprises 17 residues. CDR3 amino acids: CASSLVLAGELGNEQFF. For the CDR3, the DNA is TGTGCCAGCAGCTTAGTACTAGCGGGAGAGCTGGGCAATGAGCAGTTCTTC. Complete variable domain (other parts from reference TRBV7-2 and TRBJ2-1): GAGVSQSPSNKVTEKGKDVELRCDPISGHTALYWYRQSLGQGLEFLIYFQGNSAPDKSGLPSDRFSAERTGGSVSTLTIQRTQQEDSAVYLCASSLVLAGELGNEQFFGPGTRLTVL.

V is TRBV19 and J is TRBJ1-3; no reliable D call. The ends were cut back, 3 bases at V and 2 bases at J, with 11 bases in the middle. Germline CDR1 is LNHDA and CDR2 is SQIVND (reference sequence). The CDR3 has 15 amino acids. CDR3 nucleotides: TGTGCCAGTAGTATTACCGCGACTGCTGGAAACACCATATATTTT. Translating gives CASSITATAGNTIYF.

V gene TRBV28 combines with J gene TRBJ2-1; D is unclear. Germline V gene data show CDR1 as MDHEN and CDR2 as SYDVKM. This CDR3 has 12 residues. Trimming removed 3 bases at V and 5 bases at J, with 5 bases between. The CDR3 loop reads CASSLPNNEQFF. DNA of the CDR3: TGTGCCAGCAGTTTGCCGAACAATGAGCAGTTCTTC.

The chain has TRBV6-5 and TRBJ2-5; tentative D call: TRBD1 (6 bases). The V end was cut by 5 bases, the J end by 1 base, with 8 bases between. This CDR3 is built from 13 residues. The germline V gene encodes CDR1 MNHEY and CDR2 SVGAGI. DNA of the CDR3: TGTGCCAGCAGTCAGGGGTTCCAAGAGACCCAGTACTTC. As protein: CASSQGFQETQYF.

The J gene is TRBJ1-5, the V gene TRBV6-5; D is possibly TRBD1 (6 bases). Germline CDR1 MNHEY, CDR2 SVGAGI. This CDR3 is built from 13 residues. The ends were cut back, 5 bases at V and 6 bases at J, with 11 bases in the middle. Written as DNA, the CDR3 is TGTGCCAGCAGTACGGACAGTGGTCAGCCCCAGCATTTT. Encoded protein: CASSTDSGQPQHF.

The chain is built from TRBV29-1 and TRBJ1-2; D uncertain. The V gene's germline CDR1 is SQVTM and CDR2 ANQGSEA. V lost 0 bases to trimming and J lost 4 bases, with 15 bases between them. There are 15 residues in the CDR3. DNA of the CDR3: TGCAGCGTTGAAGATGAGGGCCCCCGCGCCTATGGCTACACCTTC. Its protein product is CSVEDEGPRAYGYTF.

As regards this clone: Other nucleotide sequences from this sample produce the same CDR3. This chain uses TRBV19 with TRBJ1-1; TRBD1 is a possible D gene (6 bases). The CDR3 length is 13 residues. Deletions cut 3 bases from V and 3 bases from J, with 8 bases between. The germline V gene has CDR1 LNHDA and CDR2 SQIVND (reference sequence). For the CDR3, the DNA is TGTGCCAGTAGTATGGCAGGGGACACTGAAGCTTTCTTT. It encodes CASSMAGDTEAFF.

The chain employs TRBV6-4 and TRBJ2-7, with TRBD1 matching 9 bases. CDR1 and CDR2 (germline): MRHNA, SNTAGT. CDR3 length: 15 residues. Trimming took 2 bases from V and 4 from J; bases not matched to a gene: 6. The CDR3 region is CASSDGRDRVYEQYF. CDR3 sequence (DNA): TGTGCCAGCAGTGACGGGCGGGACAGGGTTTACGAGCAGTACTTC.

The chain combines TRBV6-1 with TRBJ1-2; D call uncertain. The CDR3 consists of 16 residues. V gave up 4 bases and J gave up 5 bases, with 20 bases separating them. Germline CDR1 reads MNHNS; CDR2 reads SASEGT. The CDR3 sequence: CASSVILTGETYGYTF. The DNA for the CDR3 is TGTGCCAGCAGTGTTATTCTCACCGGGGAAACATATGGCTACACCTTC.

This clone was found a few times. CDR3 nucleotide sequence: TGCGCCAGCAGTGAACAGGATTCAGCTGAAGCTTTCTTT. Protein: CASSEQDSAEAFF. The genes are TRBV10-2 and TRBJ1-1, with TRBD1 as a possible D gene (5 bases). Trimming shortened V by 3 bases and J by 6 bases, and 11 bases separated the two germline ends. Per germline, CDR1 WSHSY and CDR2 SAAADI. The CDR3 runs 13 residues.

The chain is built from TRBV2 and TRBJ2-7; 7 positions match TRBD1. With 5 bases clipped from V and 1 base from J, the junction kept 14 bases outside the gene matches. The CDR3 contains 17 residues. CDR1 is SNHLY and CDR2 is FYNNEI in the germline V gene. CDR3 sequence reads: CASSIPRTGPISYEQYF. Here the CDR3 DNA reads TGTGCCAGCAGTATCCCCCGGACAGGCCCTATTTCCTACGAGCAGTACTTC.

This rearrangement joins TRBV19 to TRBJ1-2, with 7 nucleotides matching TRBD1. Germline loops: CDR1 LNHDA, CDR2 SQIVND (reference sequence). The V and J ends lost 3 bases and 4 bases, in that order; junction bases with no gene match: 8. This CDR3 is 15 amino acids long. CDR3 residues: CASSIPGQHIYGYTF. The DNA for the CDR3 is TGTGCCAGTAGTATTCCGGGACAGCATATCTATGGCTACACCTTC.

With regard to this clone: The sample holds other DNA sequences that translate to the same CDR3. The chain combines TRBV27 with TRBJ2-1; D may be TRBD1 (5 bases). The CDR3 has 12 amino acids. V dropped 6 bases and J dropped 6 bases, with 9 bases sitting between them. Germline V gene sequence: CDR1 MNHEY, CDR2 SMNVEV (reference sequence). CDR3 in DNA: TGTGCCAGCAGCCTCCAGGGCAATGAGCAGTTCTTC. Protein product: CASSLQGNEQFF.

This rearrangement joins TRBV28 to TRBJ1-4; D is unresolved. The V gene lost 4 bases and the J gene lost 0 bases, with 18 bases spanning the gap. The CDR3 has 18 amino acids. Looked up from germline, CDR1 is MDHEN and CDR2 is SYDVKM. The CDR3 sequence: CASSSAAPDPPTNEKLFF. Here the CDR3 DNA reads TGTGCCAGCAGTTCGGCGGCCCCTGACCCCCCAACTAATGAAAAACTGTTTTTT.

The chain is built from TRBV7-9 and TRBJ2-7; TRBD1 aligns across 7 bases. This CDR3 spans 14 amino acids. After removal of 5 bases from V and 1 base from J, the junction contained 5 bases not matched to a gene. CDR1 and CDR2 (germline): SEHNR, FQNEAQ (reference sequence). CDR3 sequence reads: CASSPEGQSYEQYF. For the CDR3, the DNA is TGTGCCAGCAGCCCCGAGGGACAGTCCTACGAGCAGTACTTC.

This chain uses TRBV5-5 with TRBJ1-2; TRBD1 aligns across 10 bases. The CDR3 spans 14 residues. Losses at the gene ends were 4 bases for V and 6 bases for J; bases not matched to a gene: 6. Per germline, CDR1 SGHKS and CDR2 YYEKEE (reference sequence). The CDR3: CASSPTGTGDGYTF. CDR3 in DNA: TGTGCCAGCAGCCCTACCGGGACAGGGGATGGCTACACCTTC. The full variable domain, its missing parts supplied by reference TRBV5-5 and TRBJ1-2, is DAGVTQSPTHLIKTRGQQVTLRCSPISGHKSVSWYQQVLGQGPQFIFQYYEKEERGRGNFPDRFSARQFPNYSSELNVNALLLGDSALYLCASSPTGTGDGYTFGSGTRLTVV.

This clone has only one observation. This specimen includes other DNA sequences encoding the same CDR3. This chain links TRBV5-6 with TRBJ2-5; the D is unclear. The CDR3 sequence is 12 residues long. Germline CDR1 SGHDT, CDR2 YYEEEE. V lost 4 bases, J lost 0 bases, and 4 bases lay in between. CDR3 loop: CASSLYQETQYF. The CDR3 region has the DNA TGTGCCAGCAGCCTGTACCAAGAGACCCAGTACTTC.

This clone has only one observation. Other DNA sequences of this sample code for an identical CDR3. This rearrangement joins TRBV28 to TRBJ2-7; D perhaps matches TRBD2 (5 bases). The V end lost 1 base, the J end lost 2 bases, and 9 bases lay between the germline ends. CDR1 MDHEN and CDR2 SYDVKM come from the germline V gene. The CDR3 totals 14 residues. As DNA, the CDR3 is TGTGCCAGCAGTTTATCGGGGTCCGCCTACGAGCAGTACTTC. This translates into CASSLSGSAYEQYF. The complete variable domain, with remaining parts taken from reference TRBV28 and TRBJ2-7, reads DVKVTQSSRYLVKRTGEKVFLECVQDMDHENMFWYRQDPGLGLRLIYFSYDVKMKEKGDIPEGYSVSREKKERFSLILESASTNQTSMYLCASSLSGSAYEQYFGPGTRLTVT.

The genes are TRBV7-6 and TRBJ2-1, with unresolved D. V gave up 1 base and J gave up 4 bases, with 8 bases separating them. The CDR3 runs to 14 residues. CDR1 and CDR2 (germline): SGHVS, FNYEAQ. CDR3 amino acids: CASSLVGGYNEQFF. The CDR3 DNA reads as TGTGCCAGCAGCTTAGTGGGTGGTTACAATGAGCAGTTCTTC. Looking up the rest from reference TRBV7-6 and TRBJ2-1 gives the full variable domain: GAGVSQSPRYKVTKRGQDVALRCDPISGHVSLYWYRQALGQGPEFLTYFNYEAQQDKSGLPNDRFSAERPEGSISTLTIQRTEQRDSAMYRCASSLVGGYNEQFFGPGTRLTVL.

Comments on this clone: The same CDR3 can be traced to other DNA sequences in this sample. The CDR3 is CASSPPGSEAFF. Here the CDR3 DNA reads TGTGCCAGCAGCCCCCCTGGGAGTGAAGCTTTCTTT. The chain joins TRBV7-9 to TRBJ1-1; no definite D call. V dropped 5 bases and J dropped 7 bases, with 11 bases sitting between them. Per the germline V gene, CDR1 is SEHNR and CDR2 is FQNEAQ (reference sequence). This CDR3 region has 12 residues.

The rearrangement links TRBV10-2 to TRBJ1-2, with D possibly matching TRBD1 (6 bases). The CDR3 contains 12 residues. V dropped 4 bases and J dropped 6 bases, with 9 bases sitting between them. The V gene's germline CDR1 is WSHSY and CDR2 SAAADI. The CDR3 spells CASSGRGDGYTF. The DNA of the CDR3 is TGCGCCAGCAGTGGTAGGGGGGATGGCTACACCTTC.

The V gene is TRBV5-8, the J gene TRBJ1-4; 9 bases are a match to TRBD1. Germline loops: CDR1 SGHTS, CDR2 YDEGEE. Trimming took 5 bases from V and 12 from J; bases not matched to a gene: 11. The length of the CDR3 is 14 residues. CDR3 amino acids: CASSWDRVVPELFF. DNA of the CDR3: TGTGCCAGCAGTTGGGACAGGGTGGTCCCCGAACTGTTTTTT.

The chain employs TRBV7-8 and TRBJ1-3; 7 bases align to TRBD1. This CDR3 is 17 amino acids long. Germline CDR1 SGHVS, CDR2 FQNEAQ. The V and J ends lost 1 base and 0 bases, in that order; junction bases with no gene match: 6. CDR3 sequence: CASSLVDRAVSGNTIYF. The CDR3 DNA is TGTGCCAGCAGCTTAGTTGACAGGGCCGTCTCTGGAAACACCATATATTTT.